A single sample gave rise to the 23 T cell receptor beta chains below, sequenced in a study of OX40 agonist ivuxolimab in advanced cancers. Here immunoSEQ multiplex PCR was the method, and the copy in TCRdb shows in-frame clones only, minus some. The profile shows over 65,000 clones, approximately 95% of them singletons. Sequencing used CD4+ or CD8+ T cells sorted from blood, obtained in a trial of the OX40 agonist ivuxolimab. The receptors were sampled from an adult with an advanced solid tumor such as melanoma, head and neck, liver or kidney cancer.

The gene calls are TRBV5-4 and TRBJ2-7; 12 nucleotides line up with TRBD1. The CDR3 has 15 residues. Trimming removed 5 bases from V and 4 bases from J; junction bases left unmatched: 7. CDR1 is SGHNT and CDR2 is YYREEE in the germline V gene (reference sequence). The CDR3 bases are TGTGCCAGCAGTCCGGGACAGGGGGCGGGGTACGAGCAGTACTTC. The encoded protein is CASSPGQGAGYEQYF.

The rearrangement joins TRBV7-2 to TRBJ1-2; 7 positions agree with TRBD1. The CDR3 totals 16 residues. Germline-derived CDR1 and CDR2 are SGHTA and FQGNSA. The junction had 8 bases not matched to a gene; V was cut back by 4 bases and J by 0 bases. The CDR3: CASSSTGAHANYGYTF. Here the CDR3 DNA reads TGTGCCAGCAGCTCCACAGGGGCCCACGCTAACTATGGCTACACCTTC.

The chain couples TRBV6-4 to TRBJ1-4, with TRBD1 matching over 7 bases. In germline, CDR1 is MRHNA, CDR2 SNTAGT. CDR3 length equals 13 residues. V dropped 9 bases and J dropped 4; count of bases not matched to a gene: 5. The CDR3 region is CARTGTDNEKLFF. The CDR3 DNA reads as TGTGCCAGAACCGGGACAGATAATGAAAAACTGTTTTTT.

The chain carries TRBV4-1 and TRBJ2-1, with 10 positions matching TRBD1. The J segment lost 9 bases and the V segment lost 6 bases, leaving 8 bases of the junction unmatched. The CDR3 extends over 14 amino acids. CDR1 and CDR2 (germline): MGHRA, YSYEKL. Written as DNA, the CDR3 is TGCGCCAGCAGACGGGACAGGGGTAGCGGTGAGCAGTTCTTC. The encoded protein is CASRRDRGSGEQFF.

This sequence joins TRBV18 and TRBJ1-5, with D hard to call. V lost 2 bases and J lost 5, with 7 bases in between. This CDR3 region has 13 residues. Germline loops: CDR1 KGHSH, CDR2 LQKENI. DNA of the CDR3: TGTGCCAGCTCACCATACAAGGATCAGCCCCAGCATTTT. It encodes CASSPYKDQPQHF. The full variable domain, completed using reference TRBV18 and TRBJ1-5, is NAGVMQNPRHLVRRRGQEARLRCSPMKGHSHVYWYRQLPEEGLKFMVYLQKENIIDESGMPKERFSAEFPKEGPSILRIQQVVRGDSAAYFCASSPYKDQPQHFGDGTRLSIL.

Comment on this clone: Within the sample, other DNA sequences also encode this same CDR3. The CDR3 here is CASSIHGTNTGELFF. The CDR3 DNA is TGTGCCAGTAGTATTCACGGGACGAACACCGGGGAGCTGTTTTTT. The genes are TRBV19 and TRBJ2-2, with D possibly TRBD2 on 5 matching bases. This CDR3 comprises 15 residues. Germline loops: CDR1 LNHDA, CDR2 SQIVND (reference sequence). V lost 3 bases and J 0 bases, leaving 8 bases between the germline ends. The entire variable domain, with the rest obtained from reference TRBV19 and TRBJ2-2, is as follows: DGGITQSPKYLFRKEGQNVTLSCEQNLNHDAMYWYRQDPGQGLRLIYYSQIVNDFQKGDIAEGYSVSREKKESFPLTVTSAQKNPTAFYLCASSIHGTNTGELFFGEGSRLTVL.

The J gene is TRBJ2-7, the V gene TRBV7-8; TRBD1 aligns across 10 bases. Germline V CDR1 and CDR2: SGHVS, FQNEAQ. The CDR3 spans 14 residues. Unmatched junction bases numbered 7, after V lost 5 bases and J lost 6 bases. The CDR3 DNA sequence: TGTGCCAGCAGCGCCCGGGACAGGGGTGGCGAGCAGTACTTC. Translated: CASSARDRGGEQYF.

This chain connects TRBV4-2 to TRBJ1-2, with 10 bases fitting TRBD1. Unmatched junction bases numbered 14, after V lost 2 bases and J lost 2 bases. Per germline, CDR1 LGHNA and CDR2 YNFKEQ. The CDR3 consists of 19 residues. The CDR3 nucleotides are TGTGCCAGCAGCCAACGGCTCGGGACAGGGGAAACTTCAAACTATGGCTACACCTTC. Protein product: CASSQRLGTGETSNYGYTF.

The rearrangement joins TRBV19 to TRBJ1-6; no reliable D call. The germline CDR1 and CDR2 sequences are LNHDA and SQIVND (reference sequence). This CDR3 is built from 14 residues. With 6 bases removed from V and 8 bases from J, the gap between germline ends came to 14 bases. CDR3 DNA sequence: TGTGCCAGTAGATGGGGAGGTAACGATTCACCCCTCCACTTT. Protein: CASRWGGNDSPLHF.

This chain joins TRBV13 and TRBJ2-5; D gene uncertain. V lost 2 bases and J 5 bases, leaving 3 bases between the germline ends. The CDR3 contains 11 residues. CDR1 PRHDT and CDR2 FYEKMQ come from the germline V gene (reference sequence). In DNA form, the CDR3 reads TGTGCCAGCAGCTTATTGGAGACCCAGTACTTC. This codes for CASSLLETQYF.

The chain combines TRBV6-1 with TRBJ2-2; D is undetermined. V gave up 5 bases and J gave up 5 bases, with 9 bases separating them. Germline CDR1 MNHNS, CDR2 SASEGT. CDR3 length: 13 residues. The CDR3 here is CASSSLGTGELFF. CDR3 nucleotide sequence: TGTGCCAGCAGTTCCCTGGGAACCGGGGAGCTGTTTTTT.

The chain links TRBV5-5 to TRBJ2-3, with D perhaps matching TRBD1 or TRBD2 (7 bases each). Germline CDR1 SGHKS, CDR2 YYEKEE (reference sequence). This CDR3 is 16 amino acids long. V shed 1 base and J shed 0 bases, with 12 bases lying between them. The CDR3 region is CASSLIRGGSTDTQYF. The CDR3 nucleotides are TGTGCCAGCAGCTTGATCAGGGGGGGAAGCACAGATACGCAGTATTTT.

The chain couples TRBV30 to TRBJ1-1, with 9 bases fitting TRBD1. The CDR3 extends over 15 amino acids. CDR1 is GTSNPN, CDR2 SVGIG, per germline (reference sequence). V shed 0 bases and J 0 bases; nucleotides not matched to a gene: 2. CDR3 nucleotides: TGTGCCTGGAGTGTCGGACAGGGGCTGAACACTGAAGCTTTCTTT. Residues: CAWSVGQGLNTEAFF.

The genes are TRBV6-6 and TRBJ2-1; possible D gene TRBD1, 5 bases. This CDR3 region has 14 residues. The V end was cut by 7 bases, the J end by 0 bases, with 10 bases between. Germline V CDR1 and CDR2: MNHNY, SVGAGI (reference sequence). This CDR3 is CASTDSSSYNEQFF. CDR3 sequence (DNA): TGTGCCAGCACCGACAGCAGCTCCTACAATGAGCAGTTCTTC.

The gene calls are TRBV6-5 and TRBJ1-1; TRBD1 agrees at 7 bases. Trimming removed 6 bases from V and 3 bases from J; junction bases left unmatched: 4. The CDR3 sequence is 13 residues long. Looked up from germline, CDR1 is MNHEY and CDR2 is SVGAGI. The CDR3 DNA follows: TGTGCCAGCAGCCCCACAGGGGACACTGAAGCTTTCTTT. Translated: CASSPTGDTEAFF.

V is TRBV30 and J is TRBJ2-4, with D possibly TRBD2 on 6 matching bases. This CDR3 is 13 amino acids long. V shed 1 base and J shed 6 bases, with 10 bases lying between them. Germline V gene data show CDR1 as GTSNPN and CDR2 as SVGIG (reference sequence). CDR3 bases: TGTGCCTGGAGTGAAGGGCGGGGAAACATTCAGTACTTC. It encodes CAWSEGRGNIQYF.

V gene TRBV7-8 combines with J gene TRBJ1-2, with a possible D match to TRBD1 (5 bases). The germline CDR1 and CDR2 sequences are SGHVS and FQNEAQ. V shed 3 bases and J shed 7 bases, with 15 bases lying between them. The CDR3 consists of 14 residues. As DNA, the CDR3 is TGTGCCAGCAGCTTGGCAGGGATCCCTACTGGCTACACCTTC. It encodes CASSLAGIPTGYTF.

This clone appeared a single time. The V call is TRBV5-1, the J call TRBJ2-2; 14 bases agree with TRBD2. Germline V gives CDR1 SGHRS, CDR2 YFSETQ. The CDR3 has 18 amino acids. The trim removed 5 bases at V and 1 base at J, leaving 7 bases unmatched. In DNA form, the CDR3 reads TGCGCCAGCAGACTCCGGACTAGCGGGGGGCGGAACACCGGGGAGCTGTTTTTT. It yields the protein CASRLRTSGGRNTGELFF. Based on the CDR3 plus reference TRBV5-1 and TRBJ2-2, the full variable domain is KAGVTQTPRYLIKTRGQQVTLSCSPISGHRSVSWYQQTPGQGLQFLFEYFSETQRNKGNFPGRFSGRQFSNSRSEMNVSTLELGDSALYLCASRLRTSGGRNTGELFFGEGSRLTVL.

This clone has only a few counts. V gene TRBV2 combines with J gene TRBJ2-7; D is perhaps TRBD1 or TRBD2 (5 bases each). CDR3 length: 13 residues. The V end was cut by 2 bases, the J end by 5 bases, with 10 bases between. CDR1 and CDR2 (germline): SNHLY, FYNNEI. The CDR3 spells CASSETRGHEQYF. The CDR3 DNA is TGTGCCAGCAGTGAAACCCGGGGCCACGAGCAGTACTTC.

The chain joins TRBV6-1 to TRBJ2-5; TRBD1 matches 11 bases. The CDR3 consists of 14 residues. The V gene's germline CDR1 is MNHNS and CDR2 SASEGT. V lost 4 bases, J lost 4 bases, and 2 bases stayed unmatched. The CDR3 bases are TGTGCCAGCAGTGCGGACAGGGGGCGAGAGACCCAGTACTTC. Protein: CASSADRGRETQYF.

This chain links TRBV5-1 with TRBJ2-3; D is ambiguous. From germline, CDR1 is SGHRS and CDR2 YFSETQ. CDR3 length equals 14 residues. V lost 0 bases and J lost 4, with 9 bases in between. In DNA, the CDR3 is TGCGCCAGCAGCTTGGCGCCAGGAGCAGATACGCAGTATTTT. This encodes CASSLAPGADTQYF.

V gene TRBV7-2 combines with J gene TRBJ2-1; 8 nucleotides line up with TRBD1. J was trimmed by 10 bases and V by 6 bases; bases with no gene match: 5. Germline V gives CDR1 SGHTA, CDR2 FQGNSA. The CDR3 extends over 12 amino acids. As DNA, the CDR3 is TGTGCCAGCAGTCTCACAGGGGGGGAGCAGTTCTTC. It is translated as CASSLTGGEQFF.

The gene calls are TRBV9 and TRBJ2-1, with 8 nucleotides matching TRBD2. The ends lost 0 bases at V and 6 bases at J; junction bases unmatched: 5. Per germline, CDR1 SGDLS and CDR2 YYNGEE. The CDR3 is 15 residues long. The CDR3 here is CASSVDGREGNEQFF. The CDR3 region has the DNA TGTGCCAGCAGCGTAGACGGGAGGGAAGGCAATGAGCAGTTCTTC.